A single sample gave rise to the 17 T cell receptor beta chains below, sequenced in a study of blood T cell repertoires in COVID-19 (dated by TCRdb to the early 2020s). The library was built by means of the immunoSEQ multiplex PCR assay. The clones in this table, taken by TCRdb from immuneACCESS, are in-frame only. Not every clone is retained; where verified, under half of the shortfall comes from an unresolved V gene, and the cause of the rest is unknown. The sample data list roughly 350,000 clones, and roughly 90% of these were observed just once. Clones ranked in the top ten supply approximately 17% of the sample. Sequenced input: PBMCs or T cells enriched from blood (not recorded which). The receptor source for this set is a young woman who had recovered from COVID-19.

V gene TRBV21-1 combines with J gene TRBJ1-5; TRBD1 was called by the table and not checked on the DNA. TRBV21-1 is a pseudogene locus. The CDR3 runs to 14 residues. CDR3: CASSKKDRGQPQHF. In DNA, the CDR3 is TGTGCCAGCAGCAAAAAGGACAGGGGGCAGCCCCAGCATTTT.

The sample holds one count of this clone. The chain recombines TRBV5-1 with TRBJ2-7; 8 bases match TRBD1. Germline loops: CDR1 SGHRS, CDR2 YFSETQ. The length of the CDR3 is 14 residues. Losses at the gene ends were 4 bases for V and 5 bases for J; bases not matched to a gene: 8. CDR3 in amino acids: CASSPGTGVDEQYF. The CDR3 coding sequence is TGCGCCAGCAGCCCCGGGACAGGCGTGGACGAGCAGTACTTC.

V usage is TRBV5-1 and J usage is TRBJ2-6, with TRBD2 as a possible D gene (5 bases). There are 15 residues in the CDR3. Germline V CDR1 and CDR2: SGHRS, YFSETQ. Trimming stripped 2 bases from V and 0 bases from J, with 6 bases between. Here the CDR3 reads CASSFEGSGANVLTF. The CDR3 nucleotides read TGCGCCAGCAGCTTCGAGGGCTCTGGGGCCAACGTCCTGACTTTC.

Here the CDR3 reads CASSMGQGPSRNNEQFF. The CDR3 bases are TGTGCCAGCAGTATGGGACAGGGCCCCTCGCGGAACAATGAGCAGTTCTTC. The V and J genes are TRBV27 and TRBJ2-1, with 9 bases matching TRBD1. The germline V gene encodes CDR1 MNHEY and CDR2 SMNVEV (reference sequence). CDR3 length: 17 amino acids. V was clipped by 5 bases and J by 5 bases; unmatched bases: 13.

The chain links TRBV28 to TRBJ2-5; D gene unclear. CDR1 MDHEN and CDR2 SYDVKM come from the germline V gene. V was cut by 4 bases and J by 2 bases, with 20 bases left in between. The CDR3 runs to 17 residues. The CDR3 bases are TGTGCCAGCAGTTCGTATAATACCGGTACTGCACAAGAGACCCAGTACTTC. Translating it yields CASSSYNTGTAQETQYF.

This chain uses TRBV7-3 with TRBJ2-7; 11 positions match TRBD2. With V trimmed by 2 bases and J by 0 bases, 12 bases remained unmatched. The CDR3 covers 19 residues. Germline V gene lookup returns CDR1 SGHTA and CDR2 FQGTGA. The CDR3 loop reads CASSLGANLAGGYSYEQYF. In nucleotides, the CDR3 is TGTGCCAGCAGCTTAGGGGCCAATCTAGCGGGAGGTTACTCCTACGAGCAGTACTTC.

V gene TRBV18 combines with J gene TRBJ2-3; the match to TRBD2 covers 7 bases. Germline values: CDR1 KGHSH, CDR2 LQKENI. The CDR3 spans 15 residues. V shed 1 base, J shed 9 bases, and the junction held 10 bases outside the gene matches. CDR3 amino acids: CASSPQGTTSSTQYF. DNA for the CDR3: TGTGCCAGCTCACCACAGGGGACTACATCTAGCACGCAGTATTTT.

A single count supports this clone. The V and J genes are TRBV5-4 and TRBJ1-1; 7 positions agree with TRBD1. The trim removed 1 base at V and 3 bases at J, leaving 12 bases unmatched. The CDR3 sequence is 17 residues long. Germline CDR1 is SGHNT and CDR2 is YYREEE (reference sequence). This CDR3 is CASSLSYGTGADTEAFF. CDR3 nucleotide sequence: TGTGCCAGCAGCTTGTCATACGGTACAGGGGCTGACACTGAAGCTTTCTTT.

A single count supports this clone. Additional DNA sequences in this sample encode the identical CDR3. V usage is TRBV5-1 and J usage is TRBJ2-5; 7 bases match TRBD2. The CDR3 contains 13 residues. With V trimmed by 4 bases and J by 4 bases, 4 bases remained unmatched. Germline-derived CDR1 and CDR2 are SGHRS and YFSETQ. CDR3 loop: CASSLGGGETQYF. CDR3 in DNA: TGCGCCAGCAGCCTGGGCGGGGGAGAGACCCAGTACTTC.

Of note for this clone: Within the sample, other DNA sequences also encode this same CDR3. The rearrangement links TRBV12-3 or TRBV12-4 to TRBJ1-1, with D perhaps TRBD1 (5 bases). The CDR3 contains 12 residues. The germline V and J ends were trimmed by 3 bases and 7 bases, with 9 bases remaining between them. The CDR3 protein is CASSFGGLEAFF. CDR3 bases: TGTGCCAGCAGTTTCGGGGGTCTTGAAGCTTTCTTT.

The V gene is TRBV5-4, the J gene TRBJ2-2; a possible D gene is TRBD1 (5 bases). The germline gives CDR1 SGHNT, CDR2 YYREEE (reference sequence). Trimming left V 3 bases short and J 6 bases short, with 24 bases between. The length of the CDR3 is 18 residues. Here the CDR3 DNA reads TGTGCCAGCAGCTCTAGTAGTGTCCAGGGCGTGGGGCCCGGGGAGCTGTTTTTT. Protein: CASSSSSVQGVGPGELFF.

The CDR3, as DNA: TGTGCCAGCAGCCCAAGACAGGGCCCTCATGAGCAGTTCTTC. Translated: CASSPRQGPHEQFF. The rearrangement joins TRBV9 to TRBJ2-1; 7 bases are shared with TRBD1. The germline V gene encodes CDR1 SGDLS and CDR2 YYNGEE. With 4 bases clipped from V and 8 bases from J, the junction kept 9 bases outside the gene matches. This CDR3 has 14 amino acids. The complete variable domain, with remaining parts taken from reference TRBV9 and TRBJ2-1, reads DSGVTQTPKHLITATGQRVTLRCSPRSGDLSVYWYQQSLDQGLQFLIQYYNGEERAKGNILERFSAQQFPDLHSELNLSSLELGDSALYFCASSPRQGPHEQFFGPGTRLTVL.

The CDR3 DNA follows: TGTGCCACCAGCAGAGATACAGGGGCCGGTCAGCCCCAGCATTTT. It encodes CATSRDTGAGQPQHF. The chain uses TRBV15 and TRBJ1-5, with 7 bases that match TRBD1. The CDR3 consists of 15 residues. In germline, CDR1 is LNHNV, CDR2 YYDKDF (reference sequence). Trimming cost V 0 bases and J 6 bases; bases outside gene matches: 5.

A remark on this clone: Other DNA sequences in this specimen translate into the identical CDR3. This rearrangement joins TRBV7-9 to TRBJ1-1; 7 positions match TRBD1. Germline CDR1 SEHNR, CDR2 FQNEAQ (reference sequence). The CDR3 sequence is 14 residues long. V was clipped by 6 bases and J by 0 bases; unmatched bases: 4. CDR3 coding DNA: TGTGCCAGCAGTTCCGGGACAGTGAACACTGAAGCTTTCTTT. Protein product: CASSSGTVNTEAFF. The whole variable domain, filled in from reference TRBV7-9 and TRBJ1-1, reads DTGVSQNPRHKITKRGQNVTFRCDPISEHNRLYWYRQTLGQGPEFLTYFQNEAQLEKSRLLSDRFSAERPKGSFSTLEIQRTEQGDSAMYLCASSSGTVNTEAFFGQGTRLTVV.

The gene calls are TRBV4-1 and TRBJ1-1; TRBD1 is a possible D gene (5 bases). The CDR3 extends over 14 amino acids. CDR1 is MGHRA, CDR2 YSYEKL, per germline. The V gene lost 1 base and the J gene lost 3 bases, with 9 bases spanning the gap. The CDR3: CASSQVQGDTEAFF. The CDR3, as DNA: TGCGCCAGCAGCCAAGTTCAAGGGGACACTGAAGCTTTCTTT.

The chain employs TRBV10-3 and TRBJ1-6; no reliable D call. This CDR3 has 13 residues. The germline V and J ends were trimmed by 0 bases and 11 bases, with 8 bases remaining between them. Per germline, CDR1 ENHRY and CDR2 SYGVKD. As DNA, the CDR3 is TGTGCCATCAGTGAGTCGGGCTTTACACCCCTCCACTTT. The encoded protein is CAISESGFTPLHF.

CDR3 loop: CASSRGGNSGNTIYF. CDR3 coding DNA: TGTGCCAGCAGCCGGGGGGGGAACTCTGGAAACACCATATATTTT. The genes are TRBV2 and TRBJ1-3; tentatively, D is TRBD1 (5 bases). This CDR3 region has 15 residues. Germline V gene lookup returns CDR1 SNHLY and CDR2 FYNNEI. V was trimmed by 6 bases and J by 0 bases, leaving 12 bases between them.